This T cell receptor (beta chain) stems from a study of memory CD4+ T cells and cytomegalovirus serostatus. Across the whole study: Healthy Belgian adult donors included about nine CMV-positive and more than 20 CMV-negative people.

The sort gate was single viable CD3+CD4+CD8-CD45RO+ cells for memory CD4+ T cells. Serum IgG to CMV pp150, pp28, p38 and p52 defined serostatus. The V end was cut by 9 bases, the J end by 8 bases, with 14 bases between. The CDR3 sequence is 12 residues long. Germline assignment: CDR1 SEHNR and CDR2 FQNEAQ (reference sequence). For this clone: Its matching antigen is unknown.

Original processing methods: After removing out-of-frame reads, approximately 2 million distinct TCRbeta sequences remained. Clones were sequenced by immunoSEQ multiplex PCR, and TCRdb holds only the in-frame ones, with some missing. V and J calls and clone size are as listed in that table; D and trimming were resolved from the DNA. The sample has 52,000 or so clones, around three quarters seen once; the top ten hold around 1.5%. The study, taken as a whole, reports: Each of approximately 73 CMV-associated TCRbeta sequences occurred in one to five individuals.

The source of this sequence is an adult in good health and CMV-seronegative. The chain combines TRBV7-9 with TRBJ2-1; TRBD1 is a possible D gene (6 bases). Sequenced material: memory CD4+ T cells from blood. The CDR3 reads CARSHRDDEQFF. DNA of the CDR3: TGTGCCAGGAGTCACAGGGATGATGAGCAGTTCTTC.